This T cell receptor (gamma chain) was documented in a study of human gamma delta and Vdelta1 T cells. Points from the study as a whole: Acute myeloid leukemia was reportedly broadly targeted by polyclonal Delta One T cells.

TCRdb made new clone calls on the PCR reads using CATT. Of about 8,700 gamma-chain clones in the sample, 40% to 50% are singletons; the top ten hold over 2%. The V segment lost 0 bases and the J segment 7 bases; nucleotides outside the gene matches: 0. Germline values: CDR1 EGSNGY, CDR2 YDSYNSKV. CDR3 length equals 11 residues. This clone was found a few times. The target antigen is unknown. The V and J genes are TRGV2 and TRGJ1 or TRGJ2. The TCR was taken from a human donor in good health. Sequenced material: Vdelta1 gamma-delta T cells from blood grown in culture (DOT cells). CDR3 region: CATWDGYKKLF. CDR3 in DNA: TGTGCCACCTGGGACGGGTATAAGAAACTCTTT.